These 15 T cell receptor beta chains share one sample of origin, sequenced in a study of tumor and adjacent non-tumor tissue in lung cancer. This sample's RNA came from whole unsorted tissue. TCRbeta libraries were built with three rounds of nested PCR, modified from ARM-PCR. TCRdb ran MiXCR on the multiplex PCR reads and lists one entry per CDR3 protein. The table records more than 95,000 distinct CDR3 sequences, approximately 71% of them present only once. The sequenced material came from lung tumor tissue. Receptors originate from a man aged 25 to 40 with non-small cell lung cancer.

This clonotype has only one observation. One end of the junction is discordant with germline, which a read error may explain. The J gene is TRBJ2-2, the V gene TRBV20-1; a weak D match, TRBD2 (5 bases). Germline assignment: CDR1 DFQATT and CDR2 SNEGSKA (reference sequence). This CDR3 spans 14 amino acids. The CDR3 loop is CSAKKTTKTGELFF. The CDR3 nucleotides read TGCAGTGCCAAGAAGACAACGAAGACCGGGGAGCTATTTTTT.

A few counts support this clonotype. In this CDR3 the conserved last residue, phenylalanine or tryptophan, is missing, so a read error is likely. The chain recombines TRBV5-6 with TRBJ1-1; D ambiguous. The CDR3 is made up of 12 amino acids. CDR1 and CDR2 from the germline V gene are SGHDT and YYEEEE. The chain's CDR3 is CSSSYTNTEAFL. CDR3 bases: TGTTCCAGCAGCTATACCAACACTGAAGCTTTCCTT.

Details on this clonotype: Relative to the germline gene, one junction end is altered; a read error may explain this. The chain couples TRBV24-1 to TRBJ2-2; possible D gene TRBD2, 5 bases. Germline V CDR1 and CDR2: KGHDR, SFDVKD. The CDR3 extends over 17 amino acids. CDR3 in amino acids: CATSDSSDGRNTGELFF. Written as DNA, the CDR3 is TGTGCCACCAGTGATTCGTCCGACGGAAGAAACACCGGGGAGCTGTTCTTT.

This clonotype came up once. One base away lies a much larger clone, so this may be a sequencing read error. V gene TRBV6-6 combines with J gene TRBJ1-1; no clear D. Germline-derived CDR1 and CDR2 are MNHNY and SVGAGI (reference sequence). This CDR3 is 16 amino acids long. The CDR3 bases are TGTACCAGCAGTTACCCGGGGTCGGGGTTGAACACTGAAGCTTTCTTT. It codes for CTSSYPGSGLNTEAFF.

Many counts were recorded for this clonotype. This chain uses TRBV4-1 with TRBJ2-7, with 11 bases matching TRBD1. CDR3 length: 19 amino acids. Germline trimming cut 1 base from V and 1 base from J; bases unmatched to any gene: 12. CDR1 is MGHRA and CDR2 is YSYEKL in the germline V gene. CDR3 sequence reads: CASSQGPGQGGIRSYEQYF. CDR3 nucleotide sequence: TGCGCCAGCAGCCAAGGGCCGGGACAGGGGGGAATTCGGTCCTACGAGCAGTACTTC.

The CDR3 region has the DNA TGTGCCTGGAGCATCGGCACAGGGGGCCAGCCCCAGCATTTT. Its protein product is CAWSIGTGGQPQHF. The chain uses TRBV30 and TRBJ1-5; 9 bases fit TRBD1. CDR1 is GTSNPN, CDR2 SVGIG, per germline (reference sequence). J was trimmed by 7 bases and V by 3 bases; bases with no gene match: 7. This CDR3 spans 14 amino acids.

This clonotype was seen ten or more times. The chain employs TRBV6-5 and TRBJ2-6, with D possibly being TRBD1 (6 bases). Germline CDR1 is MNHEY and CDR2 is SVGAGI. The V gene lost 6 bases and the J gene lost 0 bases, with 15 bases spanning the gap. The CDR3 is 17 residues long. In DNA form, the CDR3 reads TGTGCCAGCAGGAATTGGACAGTGAGCTCTGGGGCCAACGTCCTGACTTTC. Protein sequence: CASRNWTVSSGANVLTF.

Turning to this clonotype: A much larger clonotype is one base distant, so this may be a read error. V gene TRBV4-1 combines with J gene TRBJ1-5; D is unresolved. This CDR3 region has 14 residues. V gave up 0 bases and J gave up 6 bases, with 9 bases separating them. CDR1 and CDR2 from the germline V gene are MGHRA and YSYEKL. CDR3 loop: CASSQDMGSQPQHF. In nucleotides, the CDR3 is TGCGCCAGCAGCCAAGATATGGGGAGTCAGCCCCAGCATTTT.

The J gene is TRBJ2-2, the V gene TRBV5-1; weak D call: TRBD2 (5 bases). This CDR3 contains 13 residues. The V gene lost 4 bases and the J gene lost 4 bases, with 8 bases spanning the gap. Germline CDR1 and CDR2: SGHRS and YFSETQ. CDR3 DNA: TGCGCCAGCAGCCGGGAAAGCACCGGGGAGCTGTTTTTT. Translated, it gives CASSRESTGELFF.

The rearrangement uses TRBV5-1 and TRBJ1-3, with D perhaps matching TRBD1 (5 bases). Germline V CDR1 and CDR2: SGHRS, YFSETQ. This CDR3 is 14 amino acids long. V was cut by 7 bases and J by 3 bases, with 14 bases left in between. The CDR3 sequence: CASGQGVVGNTIYF. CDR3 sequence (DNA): TGCGCCAGCGGTCAGGGAGTGGTTGGAAACACCATATATTTT. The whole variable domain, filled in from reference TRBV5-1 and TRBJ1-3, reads KAGVTQTPRYLIKTRGQQVTLSCSPISGHRSVSWYQQTPGQGLQFLFEYFSETQRNKGNFPGRFSGRQFSNSRSEMNVSTLELGDSALYLCASGQGVVGNTIYFGEGSWLTVV.

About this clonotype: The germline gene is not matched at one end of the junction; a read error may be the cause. The CDR3 region is CASNRGTGKQLQHF. In DNA, the CDR3 is TGTGCCAGCAACCGGGGGACAGGGAAACAGCTCCAGCATTTT. The chain combines TRBV12-3 or TRBV12-4 with TRBJ1-5; TRBD1 agrees at 9 bases. The CDR3 sequence is 14 residues long.

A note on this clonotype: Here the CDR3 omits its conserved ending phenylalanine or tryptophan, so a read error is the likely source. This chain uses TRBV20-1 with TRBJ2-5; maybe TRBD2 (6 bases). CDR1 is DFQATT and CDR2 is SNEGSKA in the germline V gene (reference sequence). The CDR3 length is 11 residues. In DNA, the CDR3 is TGCAGTGCTAGAGCGGGGGAGATCCAGTACTTA. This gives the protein CSARAGEIQYL.

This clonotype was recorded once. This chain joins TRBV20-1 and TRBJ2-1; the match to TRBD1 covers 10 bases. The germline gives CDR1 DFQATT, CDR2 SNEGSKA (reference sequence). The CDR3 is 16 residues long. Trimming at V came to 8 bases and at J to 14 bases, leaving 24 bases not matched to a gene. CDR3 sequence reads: CSSLRFDRGRVNGEFF. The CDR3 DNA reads TGCAGTTCCTTGAGATTCGACAGGGGGCGCGTCAATGGGGAGTTCTTC.

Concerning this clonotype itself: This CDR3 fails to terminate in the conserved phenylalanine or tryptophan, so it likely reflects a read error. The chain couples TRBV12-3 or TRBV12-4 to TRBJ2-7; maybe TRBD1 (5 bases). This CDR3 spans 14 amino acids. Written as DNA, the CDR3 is TGTGCCGGCAGTTTGGGGCTGCCCCCCTATGAGCAGTACATC. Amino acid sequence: CAGSLGLPPYEQYI.

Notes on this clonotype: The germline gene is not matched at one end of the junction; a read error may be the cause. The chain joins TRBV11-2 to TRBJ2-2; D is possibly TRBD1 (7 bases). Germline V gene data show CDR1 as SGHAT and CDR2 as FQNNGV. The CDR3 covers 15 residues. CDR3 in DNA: TGTGCCAGCAGCTTTGGACAGGCGGACACCGGGGGGCTGTTTTTT. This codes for CASSFGQADTGGLFF.